The source of this T cell receptor beta chain is a study of cytomegalovirus exposure and HLA in healthy donors. Study results and caveats: Sequence variants that were highly shared formed a cluster that was likely a sequencing artifact. Specificity for CMV antigens was confirmed in vitro for a few of the CMV-associated chains.

The V gene's germline CDR1 is LGHNA and CDR2 YSLEER. J lost 2 bases, V lost 4 bases, and 2 bases had no gene match. The CDR3 is 15 residues long. This clone was seen a single time. No antigen is known for it. The primer mix had 60 Vbeta and 13 Jbeta primers. Some clones are missing from TCRdb's copy, which holds only in-frame ones; the method was immunoSEQ multiplex PCR. This table has around 140,000 clones, approximately 72% appearing once. The TCR sequence derives from a woman aged 60-75 years in good health and CMV-seronegative. This chain joins TRBV4-3 and TRBJ2-7; the match to TRBD2 covers 13 bases. The specimen sequenced was PBMCs. The CDR3 nucleotides read TGCGCCAGCAGCCTCGGACTAGCGGGGGCCTACGAGCAGTACTTC. Encoded protein: CASSLGLAGAYEQYF.